This T cell receptor beta chain was observed in a study of cytomegalovirus exposure and HLA in healthy donors. With regard to this clone: Its antigen is still unknown.

PCR used 60 Vbeta primers and 13 Jbeta primers. Profiled with immunoSEQ multiplex PCR; TCRdb holds only in-frame clones, not every one. This sample yields under 200,000 clones, of which 77% are seen a single time; roughly 2.6% belongs to the top ten. The study, taken as a whole, reports: A cluster of highly shared sequence variants was likely a sequencing artifact. The study recorded about 160 TCR beta chains that were cytomegalovirus-associated.

This CDR3 comprises 16 residues. V gave up 7 bases and J gave up 0 bases; unmatched junction bases: 10. Germline values: CDR1 SGHAT, CDR2 FQNNGV. Source material: PBMCs. This TCR was recovered from a woman in her 40s in good health and CMV-seropositive. This chain joins TRBV11-2 and TRBJ1-1; 8 bases are shared with TRBD1. The CDR3 sequence: CASNYYQGAMNTEAFF. CDR3 bases: TGTGCCAGCAACTACTATCAGGGGGCCATGAACACTGAAGCTTTCTTT.